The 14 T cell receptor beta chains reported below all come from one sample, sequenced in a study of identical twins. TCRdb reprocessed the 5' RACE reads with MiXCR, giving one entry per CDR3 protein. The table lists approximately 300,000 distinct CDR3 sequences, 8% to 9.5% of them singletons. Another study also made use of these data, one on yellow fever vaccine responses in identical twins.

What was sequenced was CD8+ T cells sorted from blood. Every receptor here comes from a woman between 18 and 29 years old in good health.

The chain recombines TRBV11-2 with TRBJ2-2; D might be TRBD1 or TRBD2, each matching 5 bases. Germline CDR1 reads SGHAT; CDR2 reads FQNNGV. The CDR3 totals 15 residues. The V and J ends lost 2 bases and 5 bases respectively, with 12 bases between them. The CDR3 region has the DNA TGTGCCAGCAGCTTAATCCCGTGGGGGACCGGGGAGCTGTTTTTT. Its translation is CASSLIPWGTGELFF.

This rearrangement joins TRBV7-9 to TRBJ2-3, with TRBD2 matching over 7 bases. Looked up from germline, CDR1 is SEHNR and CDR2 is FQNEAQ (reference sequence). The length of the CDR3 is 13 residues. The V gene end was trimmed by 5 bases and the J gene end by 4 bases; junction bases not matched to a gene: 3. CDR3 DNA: TGTGCCAGCAGCCGACTAGCCCCAGATACGCAGTATTTT. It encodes CASSRLAPDTQYF.

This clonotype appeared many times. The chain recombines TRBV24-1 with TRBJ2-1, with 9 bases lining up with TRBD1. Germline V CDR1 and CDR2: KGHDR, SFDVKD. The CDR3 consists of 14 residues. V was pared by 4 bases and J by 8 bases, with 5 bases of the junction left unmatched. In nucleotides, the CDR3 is TGTGCCACCAGTGACGGACAGGGGTGGGATGAGCAGTTCTTC. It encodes CATSDGQGWDEQFF.

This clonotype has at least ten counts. The CDR3 loop is CASSVASGSPYEQYF. CDR3 DNA sequence: TGTGCCAGCAGCGTAGCTAGCGGGAGCCCCTACGAGCAGTACTTC. The genes are TRBV9 and TRBJ2-7, with 10 bases that match TRBD2. This CDR3 has 15 residues. Trimming at V came to 0 bases and at J to 2 bases, leaving 2 bases not matched to a gene. Per germline, CDR1 SGDLS and CDR2 YYNGEE.

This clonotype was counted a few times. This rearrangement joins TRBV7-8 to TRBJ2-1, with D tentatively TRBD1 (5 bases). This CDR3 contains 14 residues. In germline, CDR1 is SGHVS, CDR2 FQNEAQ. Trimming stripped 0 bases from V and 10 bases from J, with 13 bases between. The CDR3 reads CASSLAYVKGEQFF. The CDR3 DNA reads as TGTGCCAGCAGCTTAGCCTACGTTAAGGGGGAGCAGTTCTTC.

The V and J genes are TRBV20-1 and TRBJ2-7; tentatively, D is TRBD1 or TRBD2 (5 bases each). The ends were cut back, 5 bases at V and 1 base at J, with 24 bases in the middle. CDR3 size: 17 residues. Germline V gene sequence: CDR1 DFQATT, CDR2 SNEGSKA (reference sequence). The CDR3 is CSAQGAPIQGPSYEQYF. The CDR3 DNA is TGCAGTGCTCAAGGGGCCCCGATTCAGGGACCATCCTACGAGCAGTACTTC.

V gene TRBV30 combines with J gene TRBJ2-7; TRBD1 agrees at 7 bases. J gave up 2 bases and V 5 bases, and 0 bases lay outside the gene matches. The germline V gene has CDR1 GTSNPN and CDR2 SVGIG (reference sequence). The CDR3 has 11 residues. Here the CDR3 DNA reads TGTGCCTGGGGACAGGCCTACGAGCAGTACTTC. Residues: CAWGQAYEQYF. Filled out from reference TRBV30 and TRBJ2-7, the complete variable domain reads SQTIHQWPATLVQPVGSPLSLECTVEGTSNPNLYWYRQAAGRGLQLLFYSVGIGQISSEVPQNLSASRPQDRQFILSSKKLLLSDSGFYLCAWGQAYEQYFGPGTRLTVT.

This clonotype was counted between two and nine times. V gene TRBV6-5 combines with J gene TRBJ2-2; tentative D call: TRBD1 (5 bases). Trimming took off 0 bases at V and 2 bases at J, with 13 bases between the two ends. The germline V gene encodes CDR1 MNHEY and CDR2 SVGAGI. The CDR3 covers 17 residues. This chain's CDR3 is CASSYSPDSPNTGELFF. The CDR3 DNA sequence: TGTGCCAGCAGTTACTCCCCAGACAGCCCTAACACCGGGGAGCTGTTTTTT.

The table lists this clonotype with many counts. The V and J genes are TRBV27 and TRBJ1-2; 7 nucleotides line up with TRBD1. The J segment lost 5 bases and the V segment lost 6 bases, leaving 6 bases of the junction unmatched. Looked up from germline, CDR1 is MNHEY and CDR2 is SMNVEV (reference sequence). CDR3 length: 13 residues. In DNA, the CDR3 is TGTGCCAGCAGACCGACAGGGCTATATGGCTACACCTTC. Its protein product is CASRPTGLYGYTF.

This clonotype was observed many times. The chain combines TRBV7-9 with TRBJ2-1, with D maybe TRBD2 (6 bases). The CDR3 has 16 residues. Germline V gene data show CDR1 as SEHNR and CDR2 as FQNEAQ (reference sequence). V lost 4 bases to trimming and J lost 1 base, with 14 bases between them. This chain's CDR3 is CASSSTSGVSYNEQFF. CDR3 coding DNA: TGTGCCAGCAGCTCGACATCGGGGGTTTCCTACAATGAGCAGTTCTTC.

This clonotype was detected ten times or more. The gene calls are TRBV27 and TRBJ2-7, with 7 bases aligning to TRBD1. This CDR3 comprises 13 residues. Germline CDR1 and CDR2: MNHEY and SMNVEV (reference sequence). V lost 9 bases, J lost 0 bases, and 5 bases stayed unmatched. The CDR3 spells CASGTDLSYEQYF. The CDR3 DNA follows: TGTGCCAGTGGGACAGACCTCTCCTACGAGCAGTACTTC.

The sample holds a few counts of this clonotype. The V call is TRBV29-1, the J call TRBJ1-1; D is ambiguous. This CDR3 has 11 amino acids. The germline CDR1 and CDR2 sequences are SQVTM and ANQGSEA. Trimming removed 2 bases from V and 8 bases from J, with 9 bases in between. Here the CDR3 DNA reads TGCAGCGTTGAAATAGGGTCCGAAGCTTTCTTT. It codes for CSVEIGSEAFF.

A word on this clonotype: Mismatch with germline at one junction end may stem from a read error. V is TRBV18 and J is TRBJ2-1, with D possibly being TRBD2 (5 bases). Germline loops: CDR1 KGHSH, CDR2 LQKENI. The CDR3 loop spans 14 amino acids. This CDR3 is CASSAPSGYNEQFF. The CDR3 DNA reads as TGTGCCAGCTCAGCACCCAGCGGCTACAATGAGCAGTTCTTC.

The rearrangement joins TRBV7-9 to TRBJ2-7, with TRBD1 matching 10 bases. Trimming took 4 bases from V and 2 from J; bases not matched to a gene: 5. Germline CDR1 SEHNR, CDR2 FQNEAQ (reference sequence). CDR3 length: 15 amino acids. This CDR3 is CASSSSGQGTYEQYF. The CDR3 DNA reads TGTGCCAGCAGCTCGTCGGGACAGGGGACCTACGAGCAGTACTTC.